This is a list of T cell receptor beta chains from one sample in a study of T cells in Graves' hyperthyroidism and ophthalmopathy. TCRdb itself ran the multiplex PCR reads through MiXCR, one entry per CDR3 protein. The data show about 580,000 distinct CDR3 sequences, over 11% seen once. Input material: blood. The receptors were sampled from a woman in her 30s with Graves' hyperthyroidism that later progressed to Graves' ophthalmopathy. CDR3s include the opening cysteine and the closing phenylalanine or tryptophan. D genes are given only for firm matches. The listing skips clone size in some rows; elsewhere it reads once, few, many or a size class.

size | J | V | D | CDR3 | DNA
many | TRBJ2-5 | TRBV2 | TRBD2 | CASSDAPLAGVGETQYF | TGTGCCAGCAGTGACGCCCCCCTAGCGGGAGTCGGAGAGACCCAGTACTTC
few | TRBJ2-1 | TRBV29-1 | - | CSVIRGGGNEQFF | TGCAGCGTTATTAGAGGGGGTGGCAATGAGCAGTTCTTC
many | TRBJ2-7 | TRBV5-6 | - | CASSYPGLGDEQYF | TGTGCCAGCAGCTATCCGGGACTGGGGGACGAGCAGTACTTC
- | TRBJ2-1 | TRBV6-5 | - | CASSYDGLVAQFF | TGTGCCAGCAGTTACGACGGGTTGGTGGCGCAGTTCTTC
- | TRBJ2-7 | TRBV6-5 | - | CASSYLSAPRGNEQYF | TGTGCCAGCAGTTACCTCTCGGCACCCCGAGGGAACGAGCAGTACTTC
many | TRBJ1-5 | TRBV27 | - | CASSLKGEPQHF | TGTGCCAGCAGTTTAAAGGGGGAACCCCAGCATTTT
- | TRBJ2-7 | TRBV18 | - | CASSPSTSPTYEQYF | TGTGCCAGCTCACCGTCGACTAGTCCCACCTACGAGCAGTACTTC
- | TRBJ2-7 | TRBV6-2/TRBV6-3 | - | CASAKLTAYEQYF | TGTGCCAGCGCAAAGCTAACAGCCTACGAGCAGTACTTC
many | TRBJ1-2 | TRBV14 | - | CASSQDVDYGYTF | TGTGCCAGCAGCCAAGATGTAGACTATGGCTACACCTTC
few | TRBJ2-1 | TRBV4-2 | TRBD2 | CASSPTSGNSYNEQFF | TGTGCCAGCAGCCCCACTAGCGGGAATTCCTACAATGAGCAGTTCTTC
few | TRBJ2-1 | TRBV18 | - | CASSPMGSGRNEQFF | TGTGCCAGCTCACCGATGGGATCGGGGCGGAATGAGCAGTTCTTC
- | TRBJ1-1 | TRBV28 | - | CASRDQGGWNTEAFF | TGTGCCAGCAGGGACCAAGGGGGATGGAACACTGAAGCTTTCTTT
many | TRBJ1-4 | TRBV6-5 | - | CASKLVETNEKLFF | TGTGCCAGCAAGTTAGTAGAAACTAATGAAAAACTGTTTTTT
many | TRBJ1-3 | TRBV27 | - | CASSVDRFSSGNTIYF | TGTGCCAGCAGTGTAGACAGATTTTCCTCTGGAAACACCATATATTTT
many | TRBJ2-2 | TRBV27 | TRBD2 | CASSPLAGEHTGELFF | TGTGCCAGCAGTCCGTTAGCGGGAGAGCACACCGGGGAGCTGTTTTTT
many | TRBJ2-1 | TRBV20-1 | - | CSASSASSYNEQFF | TGCAGTGCTAGCAGCGCCAGCTCCTACAATGAGCAGTTCTTC
many | TRBJ2-4 | TRBV12-3/TRBV12-4 | TRBD2 | CASSFQRLAGQNIQYF | TGTGCCAGCAGTTTCCAAAGACTAGCGGGACAAAACATTCAGTACTTC
many | TRBJ1-5 | TRBV12-3/TRBV12-4 | TRBD1 | CASSKEGQIGNQPQHF | TGTGCCAGCAGTAAAGAGGGACAGATAGGCAATCAGCCCCAGCATTTT
many | TRBJ2-3 | TRBV5-1 | - | CASSFPRQENTDTQYF | TGCGCCAGCAGCTTTCCTAGACAGGAGAACACAGATACGCAGTATTTT
few | TRBJ2-1 | TRBV7-3 | TRBD2 | CASSLTLAGGGDEQFF | TGTGCCAGCAGCTTAACTTTGGCGGGGGGGGGGGATGAGCAGTTCTTC
many | TRBJ2-1 | TRBV19 | TRBD1 | CASSISPDRENNEQFF | TGTGCCAGTAGTATTTCACCGGACAGGGAAAACAATGAGCAGTTCTTC
few | TRBJ2-2 | TRBV7-3 | - | CASSEQPAGELFF | TGTGCCAGCAGCGAACAACCGGCAGGGGAGCTGTTTTTT